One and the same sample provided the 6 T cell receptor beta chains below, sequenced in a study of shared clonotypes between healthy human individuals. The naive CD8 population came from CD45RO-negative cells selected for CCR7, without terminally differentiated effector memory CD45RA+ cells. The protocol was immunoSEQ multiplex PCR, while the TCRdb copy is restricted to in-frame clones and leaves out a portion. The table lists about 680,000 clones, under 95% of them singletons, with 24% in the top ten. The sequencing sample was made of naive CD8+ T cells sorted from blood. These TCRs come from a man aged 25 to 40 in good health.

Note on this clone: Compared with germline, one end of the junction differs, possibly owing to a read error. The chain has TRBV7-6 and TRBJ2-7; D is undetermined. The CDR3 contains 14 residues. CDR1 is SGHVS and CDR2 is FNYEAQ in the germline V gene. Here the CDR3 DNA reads TGTGTCAGCAGCTTATCGTCTAGGTTCTACGAGCAGTACTTC. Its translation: CVSSLSSRFYEQYF. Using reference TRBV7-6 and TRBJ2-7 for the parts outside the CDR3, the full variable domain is GAGVSQSPRYKVTKRGQDVALRCDPISGHVSLYWYRQALGQGPEFLTYFNYEAQQDKSGLPNDRFSAERPEGSISTLTIQRTEQRDSAMYRCVSSLSSRFYEQYFGPGTRLTVT.

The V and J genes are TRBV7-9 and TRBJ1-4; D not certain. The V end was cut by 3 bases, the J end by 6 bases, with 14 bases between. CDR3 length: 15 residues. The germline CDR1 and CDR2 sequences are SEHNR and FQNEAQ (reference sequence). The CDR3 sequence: CASSLVGSVDEKLFF. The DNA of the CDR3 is TGTGCCAGCAGCTTGGTAGGGTCGGTCGATGAAAAACTGTTTTTT.

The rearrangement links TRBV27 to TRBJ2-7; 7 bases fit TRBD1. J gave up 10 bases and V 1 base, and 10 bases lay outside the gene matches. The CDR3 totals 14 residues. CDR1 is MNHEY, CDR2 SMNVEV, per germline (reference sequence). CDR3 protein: CASSLLGTANQQYF. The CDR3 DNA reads TGTGCCAGCAGTTTATTAGGGACAGCGAACCAACAGTACTTC.

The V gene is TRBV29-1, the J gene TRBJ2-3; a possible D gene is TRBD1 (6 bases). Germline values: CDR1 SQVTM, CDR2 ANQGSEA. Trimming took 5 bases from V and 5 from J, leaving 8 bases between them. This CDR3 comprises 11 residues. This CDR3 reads CSVRGQDTQYF. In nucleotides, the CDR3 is TGCAGCGTTCGGGGACAAGATACGCAGTATTTT.

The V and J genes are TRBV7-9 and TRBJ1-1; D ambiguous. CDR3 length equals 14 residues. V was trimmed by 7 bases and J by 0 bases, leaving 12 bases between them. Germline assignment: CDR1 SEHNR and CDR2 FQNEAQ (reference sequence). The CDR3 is CASTPEDLNTEAFF. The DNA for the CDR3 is TGTGCCAGCACCCCTGAAGATTTGAACACTGAAGCTTTCTTT.

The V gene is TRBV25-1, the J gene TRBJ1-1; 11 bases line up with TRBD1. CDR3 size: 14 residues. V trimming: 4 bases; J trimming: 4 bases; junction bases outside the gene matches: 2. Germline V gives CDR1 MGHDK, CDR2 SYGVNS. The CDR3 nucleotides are TGTGCCAGCAGTGTAGGACAGGGGGCCACTGAAGCTTTCTTT. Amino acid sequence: CASSVGQGATEAFF. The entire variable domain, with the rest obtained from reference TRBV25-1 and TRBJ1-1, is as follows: EADIYQTPRYLVIGTGKKITLECSQTMGHDKMYWYQQDPGMELHLIHYSYGVNSTEKGDLSSESTVSRIRTEHFPLTLESARPSHTSQYLCASSVGQGATEAFFGQGTRLTVV.